The 15 T cell receptor beta chains presented below share a single source sample, sequenced in a study of blood T cell repertoires in COVID-19. The protocol was immunoSEQ multiplex PCR, while the TCRdb copy is restricted to in-frame clones and leaves out a portion. The profile shows about 230,000 clones, about 80% of them singletons. Sequencing input: PBMCs or T cells enriched from blood (not recorded which). The receptors stem from a man aged 55 to 70 who had recovered from COVID-19.

This chain uses TRBV2 with TRBJ2-5; 11 bases are shared with TRBD2. Germline V gives CDR1 SNHLY, CDR2 FYNNEI. Losses at the gene ends were 3 bases for V and 1 base for J; bases not matched to a gene: 4. The CDR3 totals 16 residues. CDR3 loop: CASSESSGGFQETQYF. Here the CDR3 DNA reads TGTGCCAGCAGTGAGTCTAGCGGGGGGTTCCAAGAGACCCAGTACTTC.

The V and J genes are TRBV7-6 and TRBJ2-5, with 13 bases lining up with TRBD2. This CDR3 region has 15 residues. CDR1 is SGHVS, CDR2 FNYEAQ, per germline. The junction had 6 bases not matched to a gene; V was cut back by 6 bases and J by 5 bases. The CDR3 spells CASRPTSGGRETQYF. CDR3 sequence (DNA): TGTGCCAGCAGACCGACTAGCGGGGGGCGGGAGACCCAGTACTTC.

This clone was picked up one time. The chain recombines TRBV6-2 or TRBV6-3 with TRBJ2-5, with D perhaps TRBD2 (6 bases). V lost 4 bases, J lost 4 bases, and 19 bases lay in between. The CDR3 has 16 amino acids. Germline CDR1 MNHEY, CDR2 SVGEGT. CDR3 DNA sequence: TGTGCCAGCAGTTCCTCTTGGGCGATCGGGGGAGAGACCCAGTACTTC. This encodes CASSSSWAIGGETQYF.

This clone was counted once. The CDR3 DNA sequence: TGTGCCAGCAGTGAAGAGGGGGTTCGGGAGACCCAGTACTTC. It is translated as CASSEEGVRETQYF. J is TRBJ2-5 and V is TRBV2; maybe TRBD1 (6 bases). There are 14 residues in the CDR3. Trimming pared 1 base from V and 5 bases from J, leaving 11 bases between. Germline CDR1 reads SNHLY; CDR2 reads FYNNEI.

This clone has only one observation. The rearrangement uses TRBV6-2 or TRBV6-3 and TRBJ1-2; the match to TRBD1 covers 9 bases. From germline, CDR1 is MNHEY and CDR2 SVGEGT. The CDR3 covers 15 residues. Trimming at V came to 4 bases and at J to 10 bases, leaving 13 bases not matched to a gene. This CDR3 is CASSSWTGAVTFYTF. The CDR3 DNA sequence: TGTGCCAGCAGTTCTTGGACAGGGGCCGTTACATTCTACACCTTC.

The rearrangement links TRBV15 to TRBJ2-2; a weak D match, TRBD1 (5 bases). The CDR3 loop spans 15 amino acids. The germline V and J ends were trimmed by 1 base and 2 bases, with 8 bases remaining between them. In germline, CDR1 is LNHNV, CDR2 YYDKDF (reference sequence). The DNA of the CDR3 is TGTGCCACCAGCAGAGGACAGCTTAACACCGGGGAGCTGTTTTTT. As protein: CATSRGQLNTGELFF.

The rearrangement joins TRBV10-3 to TRBJ2-7; 10 bases align to TRBD2. Germline CDR1 and CDR2: ENHRY and SYGVKD. V lost 8 bases, J lost 10 bases, and 11 bases stayed unmatched. The CDR3 spans 13 residues. The CDR3 DNA reads as TGTGCCATCCTCTCTAGCGGGGGACAGCCACAGTACTTC. Amino acid sequence: CAILSSGGQPQYF.

Details on this clone: Within the sample, other DNA sequences also encode this same CDR3. The chain links TRBV4-3 to TRBJ2-2; possibly TRBD1 for D (6 bases). The germline gives CDR1 LGHNA, CDR2 YSLEER. The CDR3 consists of 16 residues. The V gene lost 0 bases and the J gene lost 2 bases, with 10 bases spanning the gap. CDR3 amino acids: CASSQDRGLNTGELFF. The DNA for the CDR3 is TGCGCCAGCAGCCAAGACAGGGGTCTTAACACCGGGGAGCTGTTTTTT.

The genes are TRBV5-1 and TRBJ2-3; 9 positions agree with TRBD1. CDR3 length equals 15 residues. Germline V gene sequence: CDR1 SGHRS, CDR2 YFSETQ. Germline trimming cut 3 bases from V and 5 bases from J; bases unmatched to any gene: 7. The CDR3 DNA follows: TGCGCCAGCAGCTCGGGGGACAGGGCTAAAGATACGCAGTATTTT. This encodes CASSSGDRAKDTQYF. The full variable domain, in which reference TRBV5-1 and TRBJ2-3 provide the parts outside the CDR3, is KAGVTQTPRYLIKTRGQQVTLSCSPISGHRSVSWYQQTPGQGLQFLFEYFSETQRNKGNFPGRFSGRQFSNSRSEMNVSTLELGDSALYLCASSSGDRAKDTQYFGPGTRLTVL.

The V call is TRBV5-1, the J call TRBJ1-4; 9 nucleotides match TRBD1. The CDR3 loop spans 15 amino acids. CDR1 is SGHRS and CDR2 is YFSETQ in the germline V gene. The V segment lost 4 bases and the J segment 2 bases; nucleotides outside the gene matches: 3. CDR3 residues: CASSVQGATNEKLFF. DNA of the CDR3: TGCGCCAGCAGCGTACAGGGGGCGACTAATGAAAAACTGTTTTTT.

The V and J genes are TRBV6-6 and TRBJ1-1; D is uncertain. Germline CDR1 and CDR2: MNHNY and SVGAGI (reference sequence). This CDR3 is built from 12 residues. The V gene lost 0 bases and the J gene lost 5 bases, with 4 bases spanning the gap. CDR3 DNA: TGTGCCAGCAGTTACTCGTCAACTGAAGCTTTCTTT. This codes for CASSYSSTEAFF.

V is TRBV7-3 and J is TRBJ2-2; D not resolved. The CDR3 consists of 15 residues. The germline CDR1 and CDR2 sequences are SGHTA and FQGTGA. Trimming removed 0 bases from V and 0 bases from J, with 5 bases in between. This CDR3 is CASSLTVANTGELFF. The CDR3 DNA reads as TGTGCCAGCAGCTTAACGGTAGCGAACACCGGGGAGCTGTTTTTT.

The table lists this clone with a few counts. V is TRBV14 and J is TRBJ1-4, with 7 bases fitting TRBD1. Germline trimming cut 4 bases from V and 5 bases from J; bases unmatched to any gene: 7. The CDR3 covers 15 residues. Germline-derived CDR1 and CDR2 are SGHDN and FVKESK. The chain's CDR3 is CASSRWTGLNEKLFF. CDR3 coding DNA: TGTGCCAGCAGCCGATGGACAGGACTAAATGAAAAACTGTTTTTT.

The V call is TRBV6-5, the J call TRBJ1-1; D is unresolved. Trimming removed 3 bases from V and 1 base from J, with 9 bases in between. The germline V gene encodes CDR1 MNHEY and CDR2 SVGAGI. The CDR3 loop spans 14 amino acids. CDR3 sequence: CASSYSDPNTEAFF. The CDR3 bases are TGTGCCAGCAGTTATTCAGATCCGAACACTGAAGCTTTCTTT.

This chain joins TRBV11-2 and TRBJ2-1; maybe TRBD2 (5 bases). This CDR3 contains 14 residues. With 2 bases removed from V and 6 bases from J, the gap between germline ends came to 11 bases. Germline V gene sequence: CDR1 SGHAT, CDR2 FQNNGV. The chain's CDR3 is CASSLTGRVNEQFF. In DNA form, the CDR3 reads TGTGCCAGCAGCTTAACTGGGAGAGTCAATGAGCAGTTCTTC.